The sequence of this T cell receptor beta chain was determined in a study of blood T cell repertoires in COVID-19. Study context: In each case, the material was cDNA or gDNA derived from T cells, B-cell-depleted T cells, or PBMCs.

Repertoires were generated with immunoSEQ multiplex PCR, while TCRdb's copy carries only in-frame clones and drops some. The sample lists 190,000 or so clones, more than 75% occurring once. Germline V gene sequence: CDR1 LNHDA, CDR2 SQIVND (reference sequence). The CDR3 has 15 residues. The V end was cut by 5 bases, the J end by 7 bases, with 15 bases between. The chain employs TRBV19 and TRBJ1-6; possibly TRBD1 for D (6 bases). This TCR was sampled from a man aged 40-49 years with active or convalescent COVID-19. The sequenced material came from peripheral blood. This CDR3 is CASSPRGGGNSPLHF. The CDR3 DNA reads TGTGCCAGTAGTCCTCGGGGAGGGGGAAATTCACCCCTCCACTTT. Combining the CDR3 with reference TRBV19 and TRBJ1-6 gives the whole variable domain DGGITQSPKYLFRKEGQNVTLSCEQNLNHDAMYWYRQDPGQGLRLIYYSQIVNDFQKGDIAEGYSVSREKKESFPLTVTSAQKNPTAFYLCASSPRGGGNSPLHFGNGTRLTVT.